A single sample gave rise to the 12 T cell receptor beta chains below, sequenced in a study of somatic mutations in cytotoxic T cells in rheumatoid arthritis. Clones were read by immunoSEQ multiplex PCR, and TCRdb kept only the in-frame ones, dropping some. The sample carries 15,000 or so clones, roughly four fifths recorded once. Sample: CD8+ T cells sorted from blood. The receptor source for this set is a woman aged 45 to 65 with rheumatoid arthritis.

This chain connects TRBV5-6 to TRBJ2-7, with 9 bases aligning to TRBD2. The CDR3 sequence is 16 residues long. V lost 0 bases and J lost 4; bases outside the gene matches: 8. CDR1 is SGHDT and CDR2 is YYEEEE in the germline V gene. CDR3 sequence (DNA): TGTGCCAGCAGCTTGGGCGGGAGGGCCAGCGAGTACGAGCAGTACTTC. Translation: CASSLGGRASEYEQYF.

The chain couples TRBV21-1 to TRBJ2-1; TRBD2 is the table's D call, not checked against the DNA. TRBV21-1 counts as a pseudogene. The CDR3 is made up of 16 amino acids. The CDR3 DNA reads TGTGCCAGCAACAGATCGGGACTAGCGGGAGTCAATGAGCAGTTCTTC. Translating it yields CASNRSGLAGVNEQFF.

This clone was seen a few times. The rearrangement uses TRBV27 and TRBJ2-7; D may be TRBD1 (6 bases). Per the germline V gene, CDR1 is MNHEY and CDR2 is SMNVEV (reference sequence). Trimming took 7 bases from V and 5 from J, leaving 18 bases between them. This CDR3 has 14 residues. The DNA of the CDR3 is TGTGCCAGCACCTCGGCAGGGGCTGGTCACGAGCAGTACTTC. This sequence encodes CASTSAGAGHEQYF.

V usage is TRBV4-3 and J usage is TRBJ1-5; TRBD1 matches 10 bases. The germline V gene has CDR1 LGHNA and CDR2 YSLEER. Germline trimming cut 0 bases from V and 2 bases from J; bases unmatched to any gene: 7. This CDR3 contains 18 residues. CDR3 DNA sequence: TGCGCCAGCAGCCAAGATCCCCCGACAGGGGGCCGCAATCAGCCCCAGCATTTT. This translates into CASSQDPPTGGRNQPQHF.

The CDR3 sequence is CASSGGFNTEAFF. The CDR3, as DNA: TGTGCCAGCAGTGGAGGGTTTAACACTGAAGCTTTCTTT. This chain joins TRBV25-1 and TRBJ1-1; D is unresolved. In germline, CDR1 is MGHDK, CDR2 SYGVNS. V was trimmed by 4 bases and J by 2 bases, leaving 8 bases between them. This CDR3 is built from 13 residues.

The chain links TRBV4-2 to TRBJ2-1; 7 bases line up with TRBD2. The length of the CDR3 is 17 residues. Losses at the gene ends were 0 bases for V and 2 bases for J; bases not matched to a gene: 7. The germline V gene has CDR1 LGHNA and CDR2 YNFKEQ. The CDR3 region has the DNA TGTGCCAGCAGCCAAGATGAGGCGGGGGTAACCTACAATGAGCAGTTCTTC. This encodes CASSQDEAGVTYNEQFF.

The chain employs TRBV4-1 and TRBJ2-7, with TRBD1 as a possible D gene (6 bases). The CDR3 covers 12 residues. Germline assignment: CDR1 MGHRA and CDR2 YSYEKL. Trimming left V 9 bases short and J 7 bases short, with 16 bases between. The CDR3 here is CASGGGPSEQYF. In DNA form, the CDR3 reads TGCGCCAGTGGTGGGGGCCCCTCTGAGCAGTACTTC.

V usage is TRBV7-9 and J usage is TRBJ1-2, with TRBD1 matching 7 bases. The CDR3 is 15 residues long. The V gene's germline CDR1 is SEHNR and CDR2 FQNEAQ (reference sequence). The junction had 12 bases not matched to a gene; V was cut back by 8 bases and J by 3 bases. For the CDR3, the DNA is TGTGCCAGCCTCGACGGGACAGCGCTATACTATGGCTACACCTTC. It yields the protein CASLDGTALYYGYTF.

CDR3 amino acids: CASSEGDRNEQYF. CDR3 DNA sequence: TGTGCCAGCAGTGAAGGGGATCGTAACGAGCAGTACTTC. The rearrangement links TRBV6-4 to TRBJ2-7; weak D call: TRBD1 (5 bases). CDR3 size: 13 residues. In germline, CDR1 is MRHNA, CDR2 SNTAGT. V was pared by 3 bases and J by 5 bases, with 11 bases between.

J is TRBJ2-3 and V is TRBV13; D gene unclear. Germline values: CDR1 PRHDT, CDR2 FYEKMQ (reference sequence). CDR3 length: 15 amino acids. The ends were cut back, 5 bases at V and 0 bases at J, with 12 bases in the middle. CDR3 DNA sequence: TGTGCCAGCAGCGTCGACCGACGTAGCACAGATACGCAGTATTTT. Its protein product is CASSVDRRSTDTQYF.

The chain is built from TRBV2 and TRBJ2-7; D call uncertain. The germline V and J ends were trimmed by 6 bases and 5 bases, with 20 bases remaining between them. The CDR3 has 15 amino acids. Germline V gene lookup returns CDR1 SNHLY and CDR2 FYNNEI. The DNA for the CDR3 is TGTGCCAGCAGACCTGGATACTATTCGCCCGACGAGCAGTACTTC. Its protein product is CASRPGYYSPDEQYF.

This chain joins TRBV28 and TRBJ1-1; D is undetermined. The CDR3 length is 14 residues. Trimming removed 2 bases from V and 1 base from J, with 8 bases in between. Germline V gene lookup returns CDR1 MDHEN and CDR2 SYDVKM. The CDR3 sequence is CASSLANTNTEAFF. The CDR3 DNA reads TGTGCCAGCAGTTTAGCTAACACGAACACTGAAGCTTTCTTT.